The present entry profiles one TCR beta chain with its context. Its target is unknown. These data come from a study of cytomegalovirus exposure and HLA in healthy donors. The CDR3 is 17 residues long. Germline assignment: CDR1 KGHSH and CDR2 LQKENI. Unmatched junction bases numbered 11, after V lost 2 bases and J lost 5 bases. TCRdb's table, derived via immunoSEQ multiplex PCR, lists solely in-frame clones and lacks some. The sample holds 71,000 or so clones, just under 95% seen once. Study results and limitations: The tendency of first-cohort TCR clusters to co-occur in the 100 to 150 validation repertoires emerged from a later analysis. Cytomegalovirus status was reportedly diagnosed by the classifier with high specificity and sensitivity. Most TCRs appeared rarely, but some public TCRs recurred in many donors. In vitro experiments confirmed that three CMV-associated chains were specific for CMV antigens.

The sample was PBMCs. The chain has TRBV18 and TRBJ2-3, with 9 bases fitting TRBD1. The TCR was taken from a young man in good health and CMV-seropositive. The CDR3 loop is CASSPFQVDRGKDTQYF. Written as DNA, the CDR3 is TGTGCCAGCTCACCATTTCAAGTTGACAGGGGGAAAGATACGCAGTATTTT.